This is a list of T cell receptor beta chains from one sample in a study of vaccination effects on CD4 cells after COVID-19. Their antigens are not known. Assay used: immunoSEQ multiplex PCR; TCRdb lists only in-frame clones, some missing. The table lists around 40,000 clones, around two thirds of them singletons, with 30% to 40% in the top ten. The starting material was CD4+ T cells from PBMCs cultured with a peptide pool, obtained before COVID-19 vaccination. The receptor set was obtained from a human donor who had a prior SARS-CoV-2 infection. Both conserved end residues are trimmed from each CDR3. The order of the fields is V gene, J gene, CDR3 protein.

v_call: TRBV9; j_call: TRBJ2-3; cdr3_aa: ASSVGGSSDTQY
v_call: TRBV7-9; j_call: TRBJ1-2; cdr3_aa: ASSPRTGSGGGYT
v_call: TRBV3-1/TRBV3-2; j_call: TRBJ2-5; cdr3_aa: ASSQDEQETQY
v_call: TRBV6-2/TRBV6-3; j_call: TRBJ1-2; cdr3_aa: ASSDTGTGGYGYT
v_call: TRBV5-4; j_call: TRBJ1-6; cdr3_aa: ASSRTPGRDSPLH
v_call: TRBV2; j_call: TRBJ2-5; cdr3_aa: ASSHLTSGGLQETQY
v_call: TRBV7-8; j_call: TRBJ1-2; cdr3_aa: ASSLDRQSAGYT
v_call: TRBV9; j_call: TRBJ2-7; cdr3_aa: ASSVDPQGGTGTEQY
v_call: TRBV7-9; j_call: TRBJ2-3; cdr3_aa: ASSRQAGITDTQY
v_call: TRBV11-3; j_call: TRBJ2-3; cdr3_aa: ASSLGRESVTQY
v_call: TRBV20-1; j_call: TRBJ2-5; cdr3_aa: SASNRGQETQY
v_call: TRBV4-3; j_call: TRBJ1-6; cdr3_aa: ASSLGRGNSPLH
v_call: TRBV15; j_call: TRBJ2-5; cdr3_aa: ATSRVWQRETQY
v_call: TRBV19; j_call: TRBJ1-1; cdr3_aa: ASSTRDSPEAF
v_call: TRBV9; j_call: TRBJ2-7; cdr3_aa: ASSPRPGPSYEQY
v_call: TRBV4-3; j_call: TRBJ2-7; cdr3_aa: ASSLQGGYEQY
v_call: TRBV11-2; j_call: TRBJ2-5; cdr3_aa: ASSPGISGETQY
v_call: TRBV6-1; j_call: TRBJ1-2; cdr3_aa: ASSERQAVGYT
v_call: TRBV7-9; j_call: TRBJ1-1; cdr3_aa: ASTTGPYTEAF